A selection of T cell receptor beta chains follows, all from one sample in a study of T cell repertoires in cytomegalovirus infection. TCRdb re-called the reads with MiXCR, one entry per CDR3 protein. The repertoire includes 90,000 to 120,000 distinct CDR3 sequences, about 25% of them detected once, and about two fifths sits in the top ten. The specimen sequenced was CD8+ T cells from PBMCs. Source of these receptors: a human donor in good health (CMV status not recorded). Some clones in this sample may be carry-over from other donors' samples. CDR3s include the opening cysteine and the closing phenylalanine or tryptophan. The D gene is left open where the match is weak. Some rows mark clone size as missing; the rest say once, few, many or name a class of expanded clone.

TRBV29-1	10	few	-	TRBJ2-1	CSGTDNEQFF	TGCAGCGGAACGGACAATGAGCAGTTCTTC
TRBV28	13	-	-	TRBJ2-5	CASSGYAVETQYF	TGTGCCAGCAGCGGATATGCGGTAGAGACCCAGTACTTC
TRBV28	10	-	-	TRBJ2-5	CASSYETQYF	TGTGCCAGCAGTTATGAGACCCAGTACTTC
TRBV2	16	-	-	TRBJ2-7	CASRQAFARSSYEQYF	TGTGCCAGCAGACAAGCCTTTGCGCGGAGCTCCTACGAGCAGTACTTC
TRBV7-8	14	many	-	TRBJ1-1	CASSPGTANTEAFF	TGTGCCAGCAGCCCCGGGACGGCAAACACTGAAGCTTTCTTT
TRBV7-2	15	many	-	TRBJ2-7	CASSLAGARMDEQYF	TGTGCCAGCAGCTTAGCGGGGGCTAGGATGGACGAGCAGTACTTC
TRBV19	13	-	TRBD1	TRBJ1-5	CACRDRGLQPQHF	TGTGCCTGCCGGGACAGGGGGCTTCAGCCCCAGCATTTT
TRBV29-1	14	-	-	TRBJ2-1	CSVATGEGYNEQFF	TGCAGCGTTGCGACAGGGGAGGGCTACAATGAGCAGTTCTTC
TRBV28	17	few	-	TRBJ1-1	CASSPQGVVIMNTEAFF	TGTGCCAGCAGTCCCCAGGGCGTTGTAATTATGAACACTGAAGCTTTCTTT
TRBV7-9	17	few	TRBD2	TRBJ2-1	CASSSGTSGGGYNEQFF	TGTGCCAGCAGCTCCGGGACTAGCGGGGGGGGCTACAATGAGCAGTTCTTC
TRBV27	13	-	TRBD1	TRBJ1-6	CASSLRTGSPLHF	TGTGCCAGCAGTTTACGGACAGGGTCACCCCTCCACTTT
TRBV14	16	few	-	TRBJ2-3	CASSQDLSGPTDTQYF	TGTGCCAGCAGCCAAGATTTAAGCGGACCTACAGATACGCAGTATTTT
TRBV6-5	15	-	-	TRBJ2-3	CASRSRQGLPDTQYF	TGTGCCAGCAGATCCCGACAGGGACTCCCGGATACGCAGTATTTT
TRBV7-8	20	many	TRBD2	TRBJ2-3	CASSLRAQGLAGGPEDTQYF	TGTGCCAGCAGCTTAAGGGCCCAGGGTTTGGCGGGGGGGCCGGAAGATACGCAGTATTTT
TRBV4-3	14	-	-	TRBJ2-5	CASSQGESGETQYF	TGCGCCAGCAGCCAAGGAGAAAGCGGAGAGACCCAGTACTTC
TRBV20-1	16	few	-	TRBJ2-3	CSARVLAELGTDTQYF	TGCAGTGCTAGAGTGTTGGCTGAGCTAGGCACAGATACGCAGTATTTT
TRBV6-6	13	-	-	TRBJ1-1	CASRQDMNTEAFF	TGTGCCAGCCGACAGGACATGAACACTGAAGCTTTCTTT
TRBV7-8	14	-	TRBD2	TRBJ2-1	CASSAGGSGNEQFF	TGTGCCAGCAGCGCGGGAGGTAGCGGGAATGAGCAGTTCTTC
TRBV11-2	17	large	-	TRBJ1-2	CASSLDHNPARRYGYTF	TGTGCCAGCAGCTTAGATCACAACCCCGCGAGGCGATATGGCTACACCTTC
TRBV7-9	13	-	-	TRBJ2-3	CASSERFTDTQYF	TGTGCCAGCAGCGAGCGGTTCACAGATACGCAGTATTTT
TRBV7-6	18	many	TRBD2	TRBJ2-3	CASSLRASGGASTDTQYF	TGTGCCAGCAGCTTACGAGCTAGCGGGGGTGCTAGCACAGATACGCAGTATTTT
TRBV20-1	17	-	TRBD2	TRBJ2-7	CSASNPASGGRSYEQYF	TGCAGTGCCTCTAACCCGGCTAGCGGGGGTAGATCCTACGAGCAGTACTTC
TRBV15	13	-	-	TRBJ1-2	CATSKQGHYGYTF	TGTGCCACCAGCAAACAGGGCCACTATGGCTACACCTTC
TRBV7-4	10	many	-	TRBJ2-1	CASSLHEQFF	TGTGCCAGCAGCTTACATGAGCAGTTCTTC
TRBV20-1	14	-	-	TRBJ1-5	CSASGRESNQPQHF	TGCAGTGCTAGTGGCAGGGAGAGCAATCAGCCCCAGCATTTT
TRBV7-6	13	few	-	TRBJ1-1	CASSLASLHEAFF	TGTGCCAGCAGCTTAGCCAGCCTACATGAAGCTTTCTTT
TRBV7-9	16	many	TRBD2	TRBJ2-1	CASSALAGEFPNEQFF	TGTGCCAGCAGCGCCCTAGCGGGAGAATTCCCCAATGAGCAGTTCTTC
TRBV27	17	few	-	TRBJ1-5	CASSLRAGGSSNQPQHF	TGTGCCAGCAGTCTACGGGCCGGCGGGTCGAGCAATCAGCCCCAGCATTTT
TRBV7-4	11	-	-	TRBJ1-5	CVYHSNQPQHF	TGTGTCTACCATAGCAATCAGCCCCAGCATTTT
TRBV11-2	17	-	-	TRBJ2-3	CASSLAAGAASTDTQYF	TGTGCCAGCAGCTTAGCGGCGGGGGCCGCTAGCACAGATACGCAGTATTTT
TRBV4-2	18	-	TRBD2	TRBJ2-3	CASSQDQQREMGTDTQYF	TGTGCCAGCAGCCAAGATCAGCAGCGGGAGATGGGGACGGATACGCAGTATTTT
TRBV11-3	17	few	TRBD1	TRBJ2-1	CASTPPVRDRGLNEQFF	TGTGCCAGCACCCCCCCGGTTCGGGACAGGGGGCTCAATGAGCAGTTCTTC
TRBV19	14	-	-	TRBJ1-5	CASSSQRGDRPQHF	TGTGCCAGCTCATCACAAAGGGGGGATCGTCCCCAGCATTTT
TRBV11-2	15	few	TRBD2	TRBJ2-1	CASRGGLASYNEQFF	TGTGCCAGCAGGGGGGGACTAGCGTCCTACAATGAGCAGTTCTTC
TRBV6-1	15	-	-	TRBJ2-2	CASSGRVEFSGELFF	TGTGCCAGCAGTGGCAGGGTTGAGTTCTCCGGGGAGCTGTTTTTT
TRBV7-2	17	many	-	TRBJ2-5	CASSLVDSQIFQETQYF	TGTGCCAGCAGCTTAGTCGACAGCCAGATTTTCCAAGAGACCCAGTACTTC
TRBV7-8	14	many	-	TRBJ1-2	CASSLRQGGPGYTF	TGTGCCAGCAGCTTAAGGCAGGGAGGTCCTGGCTACACCTTC
TRBV7-9	14	many	-	TRBJ1-1	CASSLPVGLPEAFF	TGTGCCAGCAGCTTGCCCGTGGGTTTACCTGAAGCTTTCTTT
TRBV20-1	13	many	-	TRBJ2-3	CSALEGPQDTQYF	TGCAGTGCTTTAGAAGGGCCCCAAGATACGCAGTATTTT
TRBV27	14	-	-	TRBJ2-5	CASSLNSGEETQYF	TGTGCCAGCAGTTTAAATTCGGGGGAAGAGACCCAGTACTTC
TRBV28	15	-	-	TRBJ2-3	CASSDLDGVGDTQYF	TGTGCCAGCAGTGATTTAGACGGGGTGGGAGATACGCAGTATTTT
TRBV9	17	few	-	TRBJ2-1	CASSVDVAGAGDNEQFF	TGTGCCAGCAGCGTAGACGTCGCGGGGGCGGGAGACAATGAGCAGTTCTTC
TRBV11-2	16	-	TRBD2	TRBJ2-7	CASSFGLAGGIDEQYF	TGTGCCAGCAGCTTTGGACTAGCGGGAGGAATTGACGAGCAGTACTTC
TRBV4-3	18	many	TRBD1	TRBJ2-1	CASSQDIMDRASVNEQFF	TGCGCCAGCAGCCAAGATATTATGGACAGGGCCTCTGTAAATGAGCAGTTCTTC
TRBV19	15	medium-sized	-	TRBJ2-1	CASSFSPGAHNEQFF	TGTGCCAGTAGTTTCTCCCCAGGGGCTCATAATGAGCAGTTCTTC
TRBV12-3/TRBV12-4	14	few	TRBD2	TRBJ2-1	CASSLLAGVSEQFF	TGTGCCAGCAGTTTACTAGCGGGAGTGAGCGAGCAGTTCTTC
TRBV11-2	14	many	TRBD1	TRBJ1-1	CASSLTGQGTEAFF	TGTGCCAGCAGCTTGACAGGACAGGGGACTGAAGCTTTCTTT
TRBV12-3/TRBV12-4	13	-	-	TRBJ1-1	CASRPRALTEAFF	TGTGCCAGCAGGCCCCGGGCCCTCACTGAAGCTTTCTTT
TRBV5-3	13	once	TRBD1	TRBJ2-7	CASSPDRAPEQYF	TGTGCCAGCAGCCCGGACAGGGCCCCCGAGCAGTACTTC
TRBV9	15	-	-	TRBJ2-1	CASSLTPATWDEQFF	TGTGCCAGCAGCCTCACCCCGGCCACCTGGGATGAGCAGTTCTTC
TRBV4-1	12	many	-	TRBJ2-2	CASSQVSGELFF	TGCGCCAGCAGCCAAGTGTCCGGGGAGCTGTTTTTT
TRBV6-6	14	few	-	TRBJ1-5	CASSYSQGSQPQHF	TGTGCCAGCAGTTACAGCCAGGGTTCTCAGCCCCAGCATTTT
TRBV5-1	16	-	-	TRBJ1-1	CASSFSHPPAGTEAFF	TGCGCCAGCAGCTTCTCGCATCCCCCAGCGGGCACTGAAGCTTTCTTT
TRBV20-1	19	few	TRBD2	TRBJ2-5	CSAMTGTSGGAASLETQYF	TGCAGTGCGATGACCGGGACTAGCGGGGGGGCCGCTTCTTTGGAGACCCAGTACTTC
TRBV7-9	16	-	-	TRBJ1-1	CASSLGEQAMNTEAFF	TGTGCCAGCAGCTTAGGGGAACAGGCAATGAACACTGAAGCTTTCTTT
TRBV5-6	14	-	-	TRBJ1-2	CASSLTGHIGGYTF	TGTGCCAGCAGCCTGACAGGCCATATTGGTGGCTACACCTTC
TRBV20-1	15	-	-	TRBJ2-5	CSARGGSSLEETQYF	TGCAGTGCCAGGGGGGGGTCTAGCCTCGAAGAGACCCAGTACTTC
TRBV7-9	13	few	-	TRBJ1-3	CASSPDSGNTIYF	TGTGCCAGCAGCCCCGACTCTGGAAACACCATATATTTT